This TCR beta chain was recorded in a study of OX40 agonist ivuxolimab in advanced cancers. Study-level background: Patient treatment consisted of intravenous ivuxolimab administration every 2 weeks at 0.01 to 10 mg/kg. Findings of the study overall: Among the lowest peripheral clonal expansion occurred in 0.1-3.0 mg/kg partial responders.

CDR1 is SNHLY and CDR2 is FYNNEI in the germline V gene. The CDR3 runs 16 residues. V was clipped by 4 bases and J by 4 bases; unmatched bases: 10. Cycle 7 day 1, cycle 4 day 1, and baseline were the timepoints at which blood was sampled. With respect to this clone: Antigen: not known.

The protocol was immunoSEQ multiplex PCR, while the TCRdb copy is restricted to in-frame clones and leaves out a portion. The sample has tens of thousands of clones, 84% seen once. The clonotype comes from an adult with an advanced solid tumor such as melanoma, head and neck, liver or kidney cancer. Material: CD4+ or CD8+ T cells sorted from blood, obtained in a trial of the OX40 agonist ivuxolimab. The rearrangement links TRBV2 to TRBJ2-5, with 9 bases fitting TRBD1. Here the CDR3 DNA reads TGTGCCAGCAGTGTTACCGGGACAGGGCAGGGAGAGACCCAGTACTTC. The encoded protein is CASSVTGTGQGETQYF.